This T cell receptor beta chain emerged from a study of shared clonotypes between healthy human individuals. Study observations and caveats: Four donors showed sharing of approximately 5% of naive CD4 clonotypes.

Assay: immunoSEQ multiplex PCR; the TCRdb copy retains only in-frame clones and omits some. The sample carries approximately 720,000 clones, more than 70% recorded once. Germline CDR1 reads SQVTM; CDR2 reads ANQGSEA. The CDR3 loop spans 13 amino acids. V was cut by 5 bases and J by 3 bases, with 14 bases left in between. To note about this clone: No antigen is known for it.

The gene calls are TRBV29-1 and TRBJ2-7; D could derive from TRBD1 or TRBD2 (5 bases each). This receptor was identified in a woman aged 30 to 39 in good health. Sequences were obtained from memory CD4+ T cells sorted from blood. Subset indicated: CD45RA-negative fraction. Here the CDR3 reads CSVRSGRHYEQYF. Written as DNA, the CDR3 is TGCAGCGTTCGATCGGGGCGGCACTACGAGCAGTACTTC.